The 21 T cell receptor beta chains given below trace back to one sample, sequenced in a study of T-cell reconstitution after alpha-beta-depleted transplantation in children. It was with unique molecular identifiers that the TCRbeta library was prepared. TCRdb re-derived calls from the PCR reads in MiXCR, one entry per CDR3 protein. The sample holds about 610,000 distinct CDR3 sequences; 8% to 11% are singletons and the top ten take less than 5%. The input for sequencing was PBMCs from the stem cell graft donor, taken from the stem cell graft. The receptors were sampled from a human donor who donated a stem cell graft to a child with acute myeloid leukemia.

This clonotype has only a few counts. The CDR3 reads CSAIPGLLNPTYNEQFF. The CDR3 bases are TGCAGTGCTATACCGGGACTACTCAACCCGACCTACAATGAGCAGTTCTTC. J is TRBJ2-1 and V is TRBV20-1; 7 nucleotides align to TRBD2. Germline V gene data show CDR1 as DFQATT and CDR2 as SNEGSKA (reference sequence). The ends lost 4 bases at V and 2 bases at J; junction bases unmatched: 14. CDR3 length: 17 amino acids.

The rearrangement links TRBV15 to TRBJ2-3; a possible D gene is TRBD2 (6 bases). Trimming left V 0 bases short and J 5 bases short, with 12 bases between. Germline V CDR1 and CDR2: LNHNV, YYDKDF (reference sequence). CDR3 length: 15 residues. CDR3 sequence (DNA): TGTGCCACCAGCAGAGAGGGGGGAGTGAGAGATACGCAGTATTTT. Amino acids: CATSREGGVRDTQYF.

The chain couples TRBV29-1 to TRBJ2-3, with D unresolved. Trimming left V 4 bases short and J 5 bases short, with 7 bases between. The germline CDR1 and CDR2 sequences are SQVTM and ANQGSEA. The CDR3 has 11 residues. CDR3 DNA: TGCAGCGTTGGGAGTGGAGATACGCAGTATTTT. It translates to CSVGSGDTQYF.

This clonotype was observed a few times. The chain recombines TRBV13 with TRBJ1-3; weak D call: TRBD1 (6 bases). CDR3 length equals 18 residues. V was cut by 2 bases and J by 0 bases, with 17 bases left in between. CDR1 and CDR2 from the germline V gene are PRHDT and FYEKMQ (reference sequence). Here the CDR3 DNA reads TGTGCCAGCAGCTTAAAGGCGTTGACAGGAAACTCTGGAAACACCATATATTTT. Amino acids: CASSLKALTGNSGNTIYF.

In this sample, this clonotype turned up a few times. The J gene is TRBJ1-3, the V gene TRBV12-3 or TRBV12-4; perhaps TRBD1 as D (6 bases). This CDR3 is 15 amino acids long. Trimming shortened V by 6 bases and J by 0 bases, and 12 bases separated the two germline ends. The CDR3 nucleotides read TGTGCCAGCAGCCTACGGACAGTCTCTGGAAACACCATATATTTT. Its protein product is CASSLRTVSGNTIYF.

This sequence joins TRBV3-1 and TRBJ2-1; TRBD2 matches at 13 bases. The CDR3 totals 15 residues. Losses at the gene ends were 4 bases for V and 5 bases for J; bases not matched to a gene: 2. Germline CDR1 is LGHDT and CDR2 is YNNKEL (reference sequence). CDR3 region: CASSRTSGGHNEQFF. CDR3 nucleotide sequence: TGTGCCAGCAGCCGGACTAGCGGGGGTCACAATGAGCAGTTCTTC.

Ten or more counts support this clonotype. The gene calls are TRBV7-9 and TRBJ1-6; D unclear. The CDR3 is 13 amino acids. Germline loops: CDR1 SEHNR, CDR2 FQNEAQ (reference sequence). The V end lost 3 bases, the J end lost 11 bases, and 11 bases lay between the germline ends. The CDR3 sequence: CASSLDQTAPLHF. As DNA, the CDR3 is TGTGCCAGCAGCTTGGACCAAACGGCACCCCTCCACTTT.

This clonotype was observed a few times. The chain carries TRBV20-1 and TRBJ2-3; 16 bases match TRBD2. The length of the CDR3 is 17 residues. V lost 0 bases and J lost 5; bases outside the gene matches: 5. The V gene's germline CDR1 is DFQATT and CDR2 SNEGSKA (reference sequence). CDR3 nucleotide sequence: TGCAGTGCTAGAGATGGGACTAGCGGGAGGGCCGGAGATACGCAGTATTTT. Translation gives CSARDGTSGRAGDTQYF.

The DNA for the CDR3 is TGTGCCAGCAGTTTACCGTCAGGGAGGACTGAAGCTTTCTTT. It encodes CASSLPSGRTEAFF. The chain employs TRBV28 and TRBJ1-1; D is perhaps TRBD1 (5 bases). V lost 2 bases, J lost 5 bases, and 12 bases lay in between. This CDR3 has 14 residues. CDR1 and CDR2 (germline): MDHEN, SYDVKM.

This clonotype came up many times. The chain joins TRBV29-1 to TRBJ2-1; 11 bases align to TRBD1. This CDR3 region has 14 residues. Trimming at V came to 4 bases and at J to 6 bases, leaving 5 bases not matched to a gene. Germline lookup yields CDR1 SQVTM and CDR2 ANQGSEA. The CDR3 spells CSVVRTGGFNEQFF. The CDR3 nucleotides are TGCAGCGTTGTAAGGACAGGGGGCTTCAATGAGCAGTTCTTC.

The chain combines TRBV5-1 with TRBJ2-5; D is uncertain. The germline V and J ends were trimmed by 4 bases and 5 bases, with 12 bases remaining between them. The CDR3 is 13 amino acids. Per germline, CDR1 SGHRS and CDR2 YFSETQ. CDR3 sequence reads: CASSTGSKETQYF. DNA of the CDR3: TGCGCCAGCAGCACCGGGTCGAAGGAGACCCAGTACTTC. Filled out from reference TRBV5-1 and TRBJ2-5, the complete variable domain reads KAGVTQTPRYLIKTRGQQVTLSCSPISGHRSVSWYQQTPGQGLQFLFEYFSETQRNKGNFPGRFSGRQFSNSRSEMNVSTLELGDSALYLCASSTGSKETQYFGPGTRLLVL.

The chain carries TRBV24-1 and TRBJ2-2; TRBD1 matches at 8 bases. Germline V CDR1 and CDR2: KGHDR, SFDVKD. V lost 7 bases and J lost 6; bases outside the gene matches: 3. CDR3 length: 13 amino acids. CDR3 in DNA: TGTGCCACCAGGACAGGGGTGGCCGGGGAGCTGTTTTTT. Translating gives CATRTGVAGELFF.

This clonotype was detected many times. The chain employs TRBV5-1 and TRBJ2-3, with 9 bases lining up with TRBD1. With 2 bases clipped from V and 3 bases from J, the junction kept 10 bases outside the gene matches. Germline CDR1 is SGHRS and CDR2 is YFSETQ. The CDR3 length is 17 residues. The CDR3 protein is CASSFHSDRGWTDTQYF. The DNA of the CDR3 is TGCGCCAGCAGCTTTCACTCGGACAGGGGTTGGACAGATACGCAGTATTTT.

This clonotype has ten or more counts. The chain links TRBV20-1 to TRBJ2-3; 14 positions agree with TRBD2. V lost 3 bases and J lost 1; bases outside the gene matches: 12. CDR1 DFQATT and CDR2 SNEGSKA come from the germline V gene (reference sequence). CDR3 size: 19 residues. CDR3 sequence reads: CSASPRLAGGPVGTDTQYF. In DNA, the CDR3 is TGCAGTGCTAGTCCCCGACTAGCGGGAGGGCCGGTGGGCACAGATACGCAGTATTTT.

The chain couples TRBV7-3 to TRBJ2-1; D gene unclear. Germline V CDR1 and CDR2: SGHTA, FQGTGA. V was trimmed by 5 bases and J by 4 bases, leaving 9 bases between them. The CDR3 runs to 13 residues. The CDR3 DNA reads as TGTGCCAGCAGCCTCAGGAAATACAATGAGCAGTTCTTC. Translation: CASSLRKYNEQFF.

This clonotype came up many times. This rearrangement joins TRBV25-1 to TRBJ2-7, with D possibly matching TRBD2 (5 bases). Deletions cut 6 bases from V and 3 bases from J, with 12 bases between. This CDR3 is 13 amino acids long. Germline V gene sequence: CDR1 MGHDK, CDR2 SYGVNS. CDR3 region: CASSGPDYYEQYF. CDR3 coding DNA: TGTGCCAGCAGCGGCCCCGACTACTACGAGCAGTACTTC.

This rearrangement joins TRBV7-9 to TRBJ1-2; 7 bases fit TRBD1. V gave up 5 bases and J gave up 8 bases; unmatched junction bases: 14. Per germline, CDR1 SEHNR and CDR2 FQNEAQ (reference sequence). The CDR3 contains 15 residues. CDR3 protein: CASSLQTGQSGGYTF. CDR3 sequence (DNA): TGTGCCAGCAGCCTACAAACGGGACAGTCGGGCGGCTACACCTTC.

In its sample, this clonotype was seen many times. The CDR3 DNA reads as TGTGCCAGCAATTATCCCGGGGAGACCCAGTACTTC. Translation: CASNYPGETQYF. The chain couples TRBV12-3 or TRBV12-4 to TRBJ2-5; D uncertain. The CDR3 loop spans 12 amino acids. Trimming shortened V by 7 bases and J by 5 bases, and 11 bases separated the two germline ends.

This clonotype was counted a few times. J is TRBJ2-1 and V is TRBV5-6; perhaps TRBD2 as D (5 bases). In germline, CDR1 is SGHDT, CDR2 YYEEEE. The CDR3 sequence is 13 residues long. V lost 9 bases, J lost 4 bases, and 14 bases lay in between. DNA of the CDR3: TGTGCCACCTTGGACTTAAGTTACAATGAGCAGTTCTTC. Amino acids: CATLDLSYNEQFF.

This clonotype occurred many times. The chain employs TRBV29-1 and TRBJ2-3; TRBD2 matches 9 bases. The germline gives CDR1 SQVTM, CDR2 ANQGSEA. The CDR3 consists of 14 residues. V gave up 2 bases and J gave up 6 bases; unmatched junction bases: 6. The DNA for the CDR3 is TGCAGCGTTGAAAAAGCGGGAGGCCCGGATACGCAGTATTTT. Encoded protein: CSVEKAGGPDTQYF.

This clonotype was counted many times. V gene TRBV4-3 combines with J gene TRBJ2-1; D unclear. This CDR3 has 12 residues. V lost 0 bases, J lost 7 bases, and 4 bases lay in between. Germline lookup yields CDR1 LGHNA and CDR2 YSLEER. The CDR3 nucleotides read TGCGCCAGCAGCCAAGAGTGGAATGAGCAGTTCTTC. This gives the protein CASSQEWNEQFF.